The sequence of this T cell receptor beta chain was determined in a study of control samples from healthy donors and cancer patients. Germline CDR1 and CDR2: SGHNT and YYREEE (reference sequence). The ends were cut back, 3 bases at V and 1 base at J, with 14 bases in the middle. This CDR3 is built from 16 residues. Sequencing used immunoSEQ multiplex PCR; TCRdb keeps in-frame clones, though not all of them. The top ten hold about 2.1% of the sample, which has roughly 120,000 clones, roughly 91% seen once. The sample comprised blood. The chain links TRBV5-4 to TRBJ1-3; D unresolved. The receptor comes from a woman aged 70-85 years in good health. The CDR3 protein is CASSSTAYRSGNTIYF. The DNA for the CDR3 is TGTGCCAGCAGCTCGACGGCCTATCGGTCTGGAAACACCATATATTTT.